Given below is one T cell receptor beta chain in context. Its antigen is not identified. The table came from immunoSEQ multiplex PCR; TCRdb's copy has only in-frame clones and leaves some out. The table has nearly 70,000 clones, around 94% seen once. This sample stems from a study of T cell clonotyping in hematopoietic cell transplantation. The study, taken as a whole, reports: After transplant, recipient diversity fell while pathologically expanded clonotypes grew through day 180.

CDR1 is SGDLS, CDR2 YYNGEE, per germline. CDR3 size: 15 residues. With 3 bases clipped from V and 5 bases from J, the junction kept 10 bases outside the gene matches. The clonotype was recovered from a man between 50 and 59 years old in good health. Some clones in this sample may be carry-over from other donors' samples. The rearrangement joins TRBV9 to TRBJ2-5; 7 nucleotides align to TRBD1. What was sequenced was peripheral blood mononuclear cells. CDR3 bases: TGTGCCAGCAGCGGAACTGACAGGGCCGAGGAGACCCAGTACTTC. Translation gives CASSGTDRAEETQYF. The entire variable domain, with the rest obtained from reference TRBV9 and TRBJ2-5, is as follows: DSGVTQTPKHLITATGQRVTLRCSPRSGDLSVYWYQQSLDQGLQFLIQYYNGEERAKGNILERFSAQQFPDLHSELNLSSLELGDSALYFCASSGTDRAEETQYFGPGTRLLVL.